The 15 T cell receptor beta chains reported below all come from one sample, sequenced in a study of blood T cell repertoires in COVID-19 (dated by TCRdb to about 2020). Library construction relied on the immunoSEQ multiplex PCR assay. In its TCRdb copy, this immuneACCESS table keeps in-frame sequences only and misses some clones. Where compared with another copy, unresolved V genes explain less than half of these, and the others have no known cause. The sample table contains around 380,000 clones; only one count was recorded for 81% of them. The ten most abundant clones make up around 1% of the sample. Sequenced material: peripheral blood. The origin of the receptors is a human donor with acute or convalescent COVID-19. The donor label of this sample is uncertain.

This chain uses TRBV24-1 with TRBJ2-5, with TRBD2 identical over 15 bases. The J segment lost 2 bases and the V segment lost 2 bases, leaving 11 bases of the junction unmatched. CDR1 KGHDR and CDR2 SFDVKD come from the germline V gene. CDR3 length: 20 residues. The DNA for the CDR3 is TGTGCCACCAGTGATTGCCCGGGACTAGCGGGAGGCCAAGGACAAGAGACCCAGTACTTC. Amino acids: CATSDCPGLAGGQGQETQYF.

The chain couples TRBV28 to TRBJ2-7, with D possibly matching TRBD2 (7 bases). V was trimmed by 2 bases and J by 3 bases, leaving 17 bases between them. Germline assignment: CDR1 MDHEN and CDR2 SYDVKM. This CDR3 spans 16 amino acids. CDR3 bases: TGTGCCAGCAGTTTACCCCAGGGGCGGACTAGCTACGAGCAGTACTTC. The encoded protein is CASSLPQGRTSYEQYF.

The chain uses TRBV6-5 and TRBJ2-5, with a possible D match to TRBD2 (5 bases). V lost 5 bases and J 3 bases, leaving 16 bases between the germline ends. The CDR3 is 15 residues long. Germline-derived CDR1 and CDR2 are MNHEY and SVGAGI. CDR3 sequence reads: CASSTRGTREETQYF. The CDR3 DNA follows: TGTGCCAGCAGTACCCGGGGTACTCGGGAAGAGACCCAGTACTTC.

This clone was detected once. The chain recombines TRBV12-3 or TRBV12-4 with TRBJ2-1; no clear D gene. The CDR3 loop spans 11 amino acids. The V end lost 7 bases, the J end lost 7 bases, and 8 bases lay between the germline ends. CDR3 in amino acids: CASTSFNEQFF. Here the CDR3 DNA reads TGTGCCAGCACTTCCTTTAATGAGCAGTTCTTC.

CDR3 sequence reads: CASSQSESGVGYTF. The CDR3 DNA follows: TGCGCCAGCAGTCAATCGGAGTCCGGGGTCGGCTACACCTTC. This chain links TRBV23-1 with TRBJ1-2, with D unclear. TRBV23-1 is recorded as an ORF, its role being uncertain. V dropped 0 bases and J dropped 8 bases, with 13 bases sitting between them. CDR3 size: 14 residues.

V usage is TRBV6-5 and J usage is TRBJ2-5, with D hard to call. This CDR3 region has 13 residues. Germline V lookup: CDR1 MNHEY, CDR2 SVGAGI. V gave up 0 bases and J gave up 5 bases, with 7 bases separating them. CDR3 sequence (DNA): TGTGCCAGCAGTTACTCGAGTTCGGAGACCCAGTACTTC. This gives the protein CASSYSSSETQYF.

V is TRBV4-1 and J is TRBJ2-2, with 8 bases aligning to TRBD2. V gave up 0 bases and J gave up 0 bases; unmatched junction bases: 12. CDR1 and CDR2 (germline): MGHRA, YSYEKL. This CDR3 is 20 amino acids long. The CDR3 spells CASSQDDTSGPAPNTGELFF. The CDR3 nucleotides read TGCGCCAGCAGCCAAGATGATACTAGCGGCCCCGCCCCGAACACCGGGGAGCTGTTTTTT.

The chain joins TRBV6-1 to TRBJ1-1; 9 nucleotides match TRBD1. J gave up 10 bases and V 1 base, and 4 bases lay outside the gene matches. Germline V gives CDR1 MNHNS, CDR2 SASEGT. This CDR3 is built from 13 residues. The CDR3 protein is CASSEGTGVAAFF. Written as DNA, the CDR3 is TGTGCCAGCAGTGAAGGGACAGGGGTTGCAGCTTTCTTT.

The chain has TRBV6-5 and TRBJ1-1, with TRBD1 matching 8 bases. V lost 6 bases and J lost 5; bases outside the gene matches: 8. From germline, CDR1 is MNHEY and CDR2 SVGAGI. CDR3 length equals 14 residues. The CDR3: CASRKLQGGTEAFF. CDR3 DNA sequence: TGTGCCAGCAGGAAACTACAGGGGGGGACTGAAGCTTTCTTT.

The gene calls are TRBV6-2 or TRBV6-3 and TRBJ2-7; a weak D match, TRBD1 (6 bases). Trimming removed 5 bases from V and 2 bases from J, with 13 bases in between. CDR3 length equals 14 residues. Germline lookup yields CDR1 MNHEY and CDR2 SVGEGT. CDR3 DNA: TGTGCCAGCAGTCGAGGCAGGGGAACCTACGAGCAGTACTTC. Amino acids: CASSRGRGTYEQYF.

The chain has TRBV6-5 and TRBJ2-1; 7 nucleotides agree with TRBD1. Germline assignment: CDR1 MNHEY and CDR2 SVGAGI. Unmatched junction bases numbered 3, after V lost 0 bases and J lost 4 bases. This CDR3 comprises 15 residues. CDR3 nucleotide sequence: TGTGCCAGCAGTTACTCGAACAGGGGATACAATGAGCAGTTCTTC. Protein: CASSYSNRGYNEQFF.

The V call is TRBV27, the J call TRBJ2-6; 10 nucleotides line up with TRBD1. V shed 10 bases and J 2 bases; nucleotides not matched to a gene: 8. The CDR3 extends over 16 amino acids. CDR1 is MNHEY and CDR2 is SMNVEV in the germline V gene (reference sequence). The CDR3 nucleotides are TGTGCCACCGGCGGGACAGGGGATACTGGGGCCAACGTCCTGACTTTC. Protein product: CATGGTGDTGANVLTF.

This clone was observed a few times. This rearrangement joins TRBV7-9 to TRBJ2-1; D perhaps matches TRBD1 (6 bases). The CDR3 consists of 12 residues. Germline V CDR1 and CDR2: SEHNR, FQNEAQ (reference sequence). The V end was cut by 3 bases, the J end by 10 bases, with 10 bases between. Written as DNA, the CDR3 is TGTGCCAGCAGCTTTTCGAGGGGGGAGCAGTTCTTC. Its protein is CASSFSRGEQFF.

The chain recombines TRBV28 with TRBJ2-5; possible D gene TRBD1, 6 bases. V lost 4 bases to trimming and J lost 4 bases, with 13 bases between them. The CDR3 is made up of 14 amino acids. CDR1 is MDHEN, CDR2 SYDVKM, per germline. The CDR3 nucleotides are TGTGCCAGCAGTTCCCAGACAGGTGCAGAGACCCAGTACTTC. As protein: CASSSQTGAETQYF.

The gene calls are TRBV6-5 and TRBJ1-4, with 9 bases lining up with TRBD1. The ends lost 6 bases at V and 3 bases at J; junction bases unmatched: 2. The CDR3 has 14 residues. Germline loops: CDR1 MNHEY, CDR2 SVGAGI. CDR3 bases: TGTGCCAGCAGGAGGACAGGGGCTAATGAAAAACTGTTTTTT. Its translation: CASRRTGANEKLFF.